This TCR beta chain was profiled in a study of CD8+ T cells in alopecia areata. General study points: Tissue-resident alphabeta T cells belonging to normal skin likewise get sequenced within scalp specimens.

As for this clone: Its specificity is unknown.

Collected material from alopecia areata patients comprised lesional scalp punch biopsies and peripheral blood. V lost 5 bases and J lost 4, with 6 bases in between. Germline values: CDR1 PRHDT, CDR2 FYEKMQ (reference sequence). This CDR3 is built from 11 residues. cDNA reverse transcribed from extracted RNA served as the sequencing template. Method: immunoSEQ multiplex PCR; TCRdb's copy keeps in-frame clones and lacks some. The sample records 130,000 or so clones, 49% being singletons. The sequence was obtained from a human donor with alopecia areata. The chain carries TRBV13 and TRBJ2-7, with D unclear. Source: CD8+ T cells sorted from blood, taken at week 0. The CDR3 region is CASSLRYEQYF. The CDR3 region has the DNA TGTGCCAGCAGCCTTAGGTACGAGCAGTACTTC. The full variable domain, rest sourced from reference TRBV13 and TRBJ2-7, is AAGVIQSPRHLIKEKRETATLKCYPIPRHDTVYWYQQGPGQDPQFLISFYEKMQSDKGSIPDRFSAQQFSDYHSELNMSSLELGDSALYFCASSLRYEQYFGPGTRLTVT.